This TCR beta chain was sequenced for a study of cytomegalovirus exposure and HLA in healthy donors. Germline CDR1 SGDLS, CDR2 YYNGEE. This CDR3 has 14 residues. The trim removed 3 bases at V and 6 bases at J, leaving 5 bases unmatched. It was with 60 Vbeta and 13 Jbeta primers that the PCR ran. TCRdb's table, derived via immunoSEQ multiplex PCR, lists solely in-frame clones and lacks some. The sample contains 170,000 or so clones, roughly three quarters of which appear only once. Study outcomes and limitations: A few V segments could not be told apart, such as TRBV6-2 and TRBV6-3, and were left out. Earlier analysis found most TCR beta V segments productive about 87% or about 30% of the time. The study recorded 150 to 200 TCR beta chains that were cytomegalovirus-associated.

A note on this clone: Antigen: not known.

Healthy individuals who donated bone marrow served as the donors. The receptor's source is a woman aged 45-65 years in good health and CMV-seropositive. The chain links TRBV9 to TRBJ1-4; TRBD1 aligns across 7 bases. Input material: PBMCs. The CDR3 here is CASSDARGDEKLFF. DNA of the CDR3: TGTGCCAGCAGCGATGCCAGGGGGGATGAAAAACTGTTTTTT.